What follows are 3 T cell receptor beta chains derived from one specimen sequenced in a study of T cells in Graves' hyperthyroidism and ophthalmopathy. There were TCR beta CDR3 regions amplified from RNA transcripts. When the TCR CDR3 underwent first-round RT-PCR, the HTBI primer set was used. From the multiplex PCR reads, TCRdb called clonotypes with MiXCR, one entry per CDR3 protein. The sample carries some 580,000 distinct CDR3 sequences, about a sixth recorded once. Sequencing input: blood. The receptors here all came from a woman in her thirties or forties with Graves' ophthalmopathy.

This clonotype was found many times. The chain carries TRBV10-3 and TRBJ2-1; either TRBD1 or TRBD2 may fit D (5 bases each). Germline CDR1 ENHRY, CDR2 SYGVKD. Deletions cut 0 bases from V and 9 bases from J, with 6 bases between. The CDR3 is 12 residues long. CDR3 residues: CAISESRGEQFF. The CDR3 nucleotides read TGTGCCATCAGTGAGTCGAGGGGTGAGCAGTTCTTC.

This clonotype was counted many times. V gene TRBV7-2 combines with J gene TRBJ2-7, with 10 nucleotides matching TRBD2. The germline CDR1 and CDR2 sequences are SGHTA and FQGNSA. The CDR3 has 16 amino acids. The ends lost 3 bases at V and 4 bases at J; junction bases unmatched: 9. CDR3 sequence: CASSLAASGSWYEQYF. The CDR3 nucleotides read TGTGCCAGCAGCTTGGCGGCTAGCGGGAGCTGGTACGAGCAGTACTTC. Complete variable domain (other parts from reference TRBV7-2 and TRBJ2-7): GAGVSQSPSNKVTEKGKDVELRCDPISGHTALYWYRQSLGQGLEFLIYFQGNSAPDKSGLPSDRFSAERTGGSVSTLTIQRTQQEDSAVYLCASSLAASGSWYEQYFGPGTRLTVT.

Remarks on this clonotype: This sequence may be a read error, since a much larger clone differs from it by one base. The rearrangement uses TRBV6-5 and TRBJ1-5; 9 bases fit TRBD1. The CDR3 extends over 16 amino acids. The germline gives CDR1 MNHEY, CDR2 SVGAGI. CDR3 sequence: CASSSGQGHSNQPQRF. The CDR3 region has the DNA TGTGCCAGCAGTTCGGGACAGGGCCATAGCAATCAGCCCCAGCGTTTT.